This is a list of T cell receptor beta chains from one sample in a study of chemoradiotherapy in HPV16-positive cancers. Sequenced by immunoSEQ multiplex PCR; TCRdb stores in-frame clones only, minus some. Of about 68,000 clones listed, roughly 86% are singletons. The specimen was blood, collected from a patient who underwent chemoradiotherapy. The receptor set was obtained from a human donor with HPV-associated anogenital cancer. Each CDR3 is given with its conserved first and last residue. A D gene is named only where the DNA matches it firmly. Size is omitted from some rows. Given values are once, few, many or a class for expanded clones.

.	TRBV2	TRBJ2-5	few	TGTGCCAGCAGCGACCCGTCTGGTCTAGAGACCCAGTACTTC	CASSDPSGLETQYF
TRBD2	TRBV6-6	TRBJ2-3	.	TGTGCCAGTAAACTAGCGGGGATCACAGATACGCAGTATTTT	CASKLAGITDTQYF
.	TRBV10-3	TRBJ2-7	.	TGTGCCTCCCAAGCACAGGGGGCGGCTAGCGGGAGTCGGGAGCAGTACTTC	CASQAQGAASGSREQYF
.	TRBV5-6	TRBJ1-1	.	TGTGCCAGCAGCCCTTTGGGGGCTGAGGCTGAAGCTTTCTTT	CASSPLGAEAEAFF
.	TRBV21-1	TRBJ1-1	.	TGTGCCAGCAGCAAAGTCTTAAGGGGGTTACGTAACACTGAAGCTTTCTTT	CASSKVLRGLRNTEAFF
TRBD1	TRBV4-2	TRBJ2-3	.	TGTGCCAGCAGCCTACACCGGACAGGGGTCGGGCCTAGCACAGATACGCAGTATTTT	CASSLHRTGVGPSTDTQYF
.	TRBV14	TRBJ1-2	.	TGTGCCAGCAGCCAAGCTAGTTATGGCTACACCTTC	CASSQASYGYTF
.	TRBV6-1	TRBJ1-5	.	TGTGCCAGCAGTGATGCACGAATTGGAGGGTGGGTTCAGCCCCAGCATTTT	CASSDARIGGWVQPQHF
.	TRBV7-2	TRBJ1-2	.	TGTGCCAGCAGCTTGGCCTCGGGGAGTTATGGCTACACCTTC	CASSLASGSYGYTF
TRBD1	TRBV27	TRBJ2-7	.	TGTGCCAGCAAACGAAGGGCGACAGGGGGGCCCTACGAGCAGTACTTC	CASKRRATGGPYEQYF
.	TRBV28	TRBJ2-1	few	TGTGCCAGCAGTTCTTACAATGAGCAGTTCTTC	CASSSYNEQFF
TRBD1	TRBV30	TRBJ2-1	.	TGTGCCTGGAGTGGACAGGGCGGCTCCTACAATGAGCAGTTCTTC	CAWSGQGGSYNEQFF
.	TRBV27	TRBJ1-1	.	TGTGCCAGCAGTTTATCCCACGGAGCAATGAACACTGAAGCTTTCTTT	CASSLSHGAMNTEAFF
.	TRBV19	TRBJ2-3	.	TGTGCCAGTAGTATCGGGGGCGGCAAGCAGGCGGATACGCAGTATTTT	CASSIGGGKQADTQYF
.	TRBV29-1	TRBJ2-5	.	TGCAGCGTTGAACCCTCGGGGCCCGGGGAGACCCAGTACTTC	CSVEPSGPGETQYF
TRBD2	TRBV29-1	TRBJ2-1	.	TGCAGCGCGGGGGGGCGGGTCAATGAGCAGTTCTTC	CSAGGRVNEQFF